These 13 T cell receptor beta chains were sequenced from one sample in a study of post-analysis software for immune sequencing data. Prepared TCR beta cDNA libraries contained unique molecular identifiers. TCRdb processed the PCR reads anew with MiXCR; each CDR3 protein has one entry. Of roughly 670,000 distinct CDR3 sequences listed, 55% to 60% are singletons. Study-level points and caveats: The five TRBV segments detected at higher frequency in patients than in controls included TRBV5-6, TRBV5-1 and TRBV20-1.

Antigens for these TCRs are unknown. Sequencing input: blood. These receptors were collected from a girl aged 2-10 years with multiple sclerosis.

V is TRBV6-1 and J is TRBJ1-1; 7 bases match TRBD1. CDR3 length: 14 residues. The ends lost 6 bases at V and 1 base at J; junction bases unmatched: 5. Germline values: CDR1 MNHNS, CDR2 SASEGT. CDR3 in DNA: TGTGCCAGCAGAGCCGGACAGGAGAACACTGAAGCTTTCTTT. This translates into CASRAGQENTEAFF.

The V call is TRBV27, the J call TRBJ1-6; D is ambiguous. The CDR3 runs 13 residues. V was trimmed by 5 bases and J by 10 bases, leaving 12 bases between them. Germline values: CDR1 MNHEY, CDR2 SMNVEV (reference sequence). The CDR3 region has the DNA TGTGCCAGCAGTCTAGTTTGGGAGTCACCCCTCCACTTT. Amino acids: CASSLVWESPLHF.

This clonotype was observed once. This chain's CDR3 is CASSSGRTPHEQYF. The CDR3 bases are TGTGCCAGCAGCTCGGGACGGACCCCCCACGAGCAGTACTTC. The V call is TRBV7-3, the J call TRBJ2-7, with D possibly called TRBD1 or TRBD2 (5 bases each). Trimming took 4 bases from V and 5 from J, leaving 15 bases between them. Germline values: CDR1 SGHTA, CDR2 FQGTGA. The CDR3 has 14 amino acids.

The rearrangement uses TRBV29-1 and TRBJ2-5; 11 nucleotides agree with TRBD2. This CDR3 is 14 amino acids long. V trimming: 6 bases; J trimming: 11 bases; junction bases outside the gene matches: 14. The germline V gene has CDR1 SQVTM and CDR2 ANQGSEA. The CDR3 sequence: CSVSTSGVVNEQYF. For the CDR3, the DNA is TGCAGCGTATCGACTAGCGGGGTGGTTAATGAGCAGTACTTC.

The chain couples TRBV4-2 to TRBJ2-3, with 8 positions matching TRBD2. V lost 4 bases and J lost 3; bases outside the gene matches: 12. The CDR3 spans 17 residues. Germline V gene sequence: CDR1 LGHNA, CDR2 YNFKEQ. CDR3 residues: CASSPATSGRVTDTQYF. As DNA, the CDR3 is TGTGCCAGCAGCCCGGCGACGTCCGGGAGGGTAACAGATACGCAGTATTTT.

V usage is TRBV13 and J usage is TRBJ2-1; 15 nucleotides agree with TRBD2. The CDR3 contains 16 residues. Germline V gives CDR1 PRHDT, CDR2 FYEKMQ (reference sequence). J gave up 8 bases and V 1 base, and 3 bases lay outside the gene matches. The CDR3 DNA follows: TGTGCCAGCAGCTTAGCCGGACTAGCGGGAGGGGATGAGCAGTTCTTC. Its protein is CASSLAGLAGGDEQFF.

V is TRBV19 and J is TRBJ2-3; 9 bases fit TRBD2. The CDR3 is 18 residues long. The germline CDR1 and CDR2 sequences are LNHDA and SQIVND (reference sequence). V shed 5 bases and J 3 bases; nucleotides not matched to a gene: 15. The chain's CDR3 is CASSAPRASGNSTDTQYF. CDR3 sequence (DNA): TGTGCCAGTAGTGCCCCAAGAGCTAGCGGGAATTCGACAGATACGCAGTATTTT.

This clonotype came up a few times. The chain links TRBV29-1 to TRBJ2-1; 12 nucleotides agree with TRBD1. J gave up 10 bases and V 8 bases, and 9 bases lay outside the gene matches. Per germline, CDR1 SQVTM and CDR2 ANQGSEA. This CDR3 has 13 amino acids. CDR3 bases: TGCAGCCTCGGGACAGGGGGCGCGTACGAGCAGTTCTTC. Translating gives CSLGTGGAYEQFF.

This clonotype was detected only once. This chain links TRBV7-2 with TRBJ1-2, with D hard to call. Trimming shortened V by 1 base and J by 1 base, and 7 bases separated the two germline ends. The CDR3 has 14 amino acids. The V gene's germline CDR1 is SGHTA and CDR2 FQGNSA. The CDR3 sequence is CASSLEVNNYGYTF. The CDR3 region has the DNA TGTGCCAGCAGCTTAGAGGTTAATAACTATGGCTACACCTTC.

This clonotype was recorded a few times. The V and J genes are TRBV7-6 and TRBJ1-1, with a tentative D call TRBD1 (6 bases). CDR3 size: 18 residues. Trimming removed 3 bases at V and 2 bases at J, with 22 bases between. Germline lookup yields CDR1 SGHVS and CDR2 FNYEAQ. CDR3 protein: CASSLGPGTQTTNTEAFF. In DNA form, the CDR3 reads TGTGCCAGCAGCTTGGGACCCGGGACACAGACCACAAACACTGAAGCTTTCTTT.

The CDR3 spells CASSPTVSGANVLTF. The CDR3, as DNA: TGTGCCAGCAGCCCGACAGTCTCTGGGGCCAACGTCCTGACTTTC. This chain connects TRBV6-5 to TRBJ2-6, with D possibly being TRBD1 (5 bases). This CDR3 is 15 amino acids long. Germline lookup yields CDR1 MNHEY and CDR2 SVGAGI. V gave up 6 bases and J gave up 0 bases, with 9 bases separating them.

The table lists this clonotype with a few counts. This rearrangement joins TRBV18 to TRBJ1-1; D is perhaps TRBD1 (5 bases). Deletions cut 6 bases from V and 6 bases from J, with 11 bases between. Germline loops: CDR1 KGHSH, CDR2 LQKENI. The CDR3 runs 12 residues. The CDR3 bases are TGTGCCAGCTCGTCCCAGGGATCTGAAGCTTTCTTT. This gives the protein CASSSQGSEAFF.

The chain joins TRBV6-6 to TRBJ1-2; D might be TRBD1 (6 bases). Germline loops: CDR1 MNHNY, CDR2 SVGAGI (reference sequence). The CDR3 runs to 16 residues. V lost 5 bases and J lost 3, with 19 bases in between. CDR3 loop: CASSRKTGPLYYGYTF. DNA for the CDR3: TGTGCCAGCAGTCGCAAGACAGGCCCCCTTTACTATGGCTACACCTTC.